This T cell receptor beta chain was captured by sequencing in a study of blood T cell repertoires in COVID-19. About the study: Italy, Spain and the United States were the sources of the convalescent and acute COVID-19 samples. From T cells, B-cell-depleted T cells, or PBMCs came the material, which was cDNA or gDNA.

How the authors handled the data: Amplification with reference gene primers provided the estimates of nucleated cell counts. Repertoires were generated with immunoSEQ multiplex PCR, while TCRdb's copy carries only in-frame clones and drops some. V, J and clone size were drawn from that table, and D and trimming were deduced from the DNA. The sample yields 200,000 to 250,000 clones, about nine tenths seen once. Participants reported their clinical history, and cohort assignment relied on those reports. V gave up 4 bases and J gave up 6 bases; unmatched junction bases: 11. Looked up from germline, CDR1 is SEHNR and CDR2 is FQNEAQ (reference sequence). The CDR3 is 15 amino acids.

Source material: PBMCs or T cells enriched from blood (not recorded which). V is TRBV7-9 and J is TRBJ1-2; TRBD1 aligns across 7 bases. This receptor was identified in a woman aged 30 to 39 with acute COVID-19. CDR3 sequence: CASSYAGTEVNGYTF. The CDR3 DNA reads TGTGCCAGCAGCTACGCCGGGACAGAAGTGAATGGCTACACCTTC.